This T cell receptor beta chain was captured by sequencing in a study of tumor-infiltrating lymphocytes in localized non-small cell lung cancer. V trimming: 3 bases; J trimming: 4 bases; junction bases outside the gene matches: 11. The CDR3 length is 16 residues. Germline CDR1 reads SGHDN; CDR2 reads FVKESK. TCRdb's table, derived via immunoSEQ multiplex PCR, lists solely in-frame clones and lacks some. In the table there are more than 20,000 clones, around 78% of which are singletons. The V and J genes are TRBV14 and TRBJ1-2; TRBD1 agrees at 7 bases. This receptor was obtained from a human donor with non-small cell lung cancer. The sequenced material came from lung tumor tissue. The CDR3 DNA is TGTGCCAGCAGCCAGGTGCCAGGGGGGAGCACCTATGGCTACACCTTC. Its translation: CASSQVPGGSTYGYTF.